The 8 T cell receptor beta chains given below trace back to one sample, sequenced in a study of T-cell memory formation after mild COVID-19. TCRdb re-called the 5' RACE reads through MiXCR, storing one row per CDR3 protein. In the table there are about 240,000 distinct CDR3 sequences, roughly 10% of which are singletons. Sample: PBMCs or a T cell subset sorted from them (not recorded which). Receptors originate from a man aged 18 to 35 who had mild COVID-19 (a few samples of this study predate the infection). Cell type and time point are not known.

The chain combines TRBV6-5 with TRBJ1-6; no clear D. The CDR3 covers 13 residues. Germline assignment: CDR1 MNHEY and CDR2 SVGAGI. V lost 0 bases and J lost 11, with 8 bases in between. CDR3 region: CASSYSSRPPLHF. CDR3 sequence (DNA): TGTGCCAGCAGTTACTCGAGTAGGCCACCCCTCCACTTT.

This clonotype has just a few counts. The gene calls are TRBV5-1 and TRBJ2-2; 9 positions agree with TRBD1. CDR3 length: 16 residues. The V gene's germline CDR1 is SGHRS and CDR2 YFSETQ. The junction had 10 bases not matched to a gene; V was cut back by 3 bases and J by 7 bases. In DNA, the CDR3 is TGCGCCAGCAGCTCGCGTGGACAGGGGATAAACGGGGAGCTGTTTTTT. This translates into CASSSRGQGINGELFF.

This clonotype has ten or more counts. This chain uses TRBV18 with TRBJ2-7; 11 bases map to TRBD1. The CDR3 is made up of 13 amino acids. Unmatched junction bases numbered 2, after V lost 8 bases and J lost 2 bases. Germline loops: CDR1 KGHSH, CDR2 LQKENI. The CDR3 loop is CASGQGATYEQYV. The CDR3 DNA reads as TGTGCCAGCGGACAGGGGGCAACCTACGAGCAGTACGTC.

This clonotype has a handful of counts. The chain uses TRBV3-1 and TRBJ1-1, with 8 bases aligning to TRBD1. The CDR3 sequence is 15 residues long. The germline CDR1 and CDR2 sequences are LGHDT and YNNKEL (reference sequence). V dropped 3 bases and J dropped 11; count of bases not matched to a gene: 14. The CDR3 coding sequence is TGTGCCAGCAGCCAGGGCTTTGGACAGGGTTTGACCGCTTTCTTT. Its protein product is CASSQGFGQGLTAFF.

The J gene is TRBJ2-7, the V gene TRBV6-2 or TRBV6-3; TRBD2 is a possible D gene (5 bases). From germline, CDR1 is MNHEY and CDR2 SVGEGT. The CDR3 spans 13 residues. The V end lost 4 bases, the J end lost 2 bases, and 9 bases lay between the germline ends. This chain's CDR3 is CASSSGLPYEQYF. The CDR3 DNA reads as TGTGCCAGCAGTTCGGGATTGCCCTACGAGCAGTACTTC.

The sample holds many counts of this clonotype. The chain combines TRBV20-1 with TRBJ2-2; 11 bases agree with TRBD2. Germline V gives CDR1 DFQATT, CDR2 SNEGSKA (reference sequence). The CDR3 has 16 residues. Germline trimming cut 0 bases from V and 3 bases from J; bases unmatched to any gene: 3. CDR3 DNA: TGCAGTGCTAGAGATCCTAGCGGGGGGCACACCGGGGAGCTGTTTTTT. Residues: CSARDPSGGHTGELFF.

This clonotype was seen a few times. The chain links TRBV20-1 to TRBJ2-1; 10 positions match TRBD2. This CDR3 contains 13 residues. Germline CDR1 and CDR2: DFQATT and SNEGSKA (reference sequence). The ends lost 6 bases at V and 3 bases at J; junction bases unmatched: 2. The CDR3 coding sequence is TGCAGTGCCTTAGCGGGGGGCTACAATGAGCAGTTCTTC. Amino acids: CSALAGGYNEQFF.

This clonotype was counted at least ten times. The chain carries TRBV27 and TRBJ1-2; 7 bases are shared with TRBD1. This CDR3 comprises 14 residues. V shed 3 bases and J 6 bases; nucleotides not matched to a gene: 7. CDR1 is MNHEY, CDR2 SMNVEV, per germline (reference sequence). Written as DNA, the CDR3 is TGTGCCAGCAGTTTTGCCCCAGGGGGGGATGGCTACACCTTC. It encodes CASSFAPGGDGYTF.